Listed below are T cell receptor beta chains from one sample, sequenced in a study of CD8+ T cells in alopecia areata. TCRdb's copy holds only in-frame clones and misses some; the assay was immunoSEQ multiplex PCR. Here the sample spans 210,000 or so clones, approximately 72% being singletons. Sequenced material: CD4+ T cells sorted from blood, taken at roughly week 45, from a patient treated with tofacitinib. All receptors derive from a human donor with alopecia areata. Both conserved end residues are part of each CDR3. Fields, in order: J gene, V gene, clone size, D gene, CDR3 DNA, CDR3 protein. A D gene is named only where the DNA matches it firmly. The listing skips clone size in some rows; elsewhere it reads once, few, many or a size class.

j_gene: TRBJ1-2
v_gene: TRBV12-5
abundance: NA
d_gene: TRBD1
CDR3nt: TGTGCTAGTGGAGTGGACAGGGCTTCTGGCTACACCTTC
CDR3aa: CASGVDRASGYTF

j_gene: TRBJ2-1
v_gene: TRBV5-1
abundance: NA
d_gene: NA
CDR3nt: TGCGCCAGCAGCTTGGACCGAGTCTACAATGAGCAGTTCTTC
CDR3aa: CASSLDRVYNEQFF

j_gene: TRBJ2-1
v_gene: TRBV29-1
abundance: once
d_gene: NA
CDR3nt: TGCAGCGCGGTACGGGGGATCTCCTACAATGAGCAGTTCTTC
CDR3aa: CSAVRGISYNEQFF

j_gene: TRBJ1-2
v_gene: TRBV29-1
abundance: few
d_gene: NA
CDR3nt: TGCAGCGCTGCGGACCCTTGGGGCTATGGCTACACCTTC
CDR3aa: CSAADPWGYGYTF

j_gene: TRBJ1-3
v_gene: TRBV9
abundance: NA
d_gene: NA
CDR3nt: TGTGCCAGCAGCGAGAGGGGGGTCTCTGGAAACACCATATATTTT
CDR3aa: CASSERGVSGNTIYF

j_gene: TRBJ1-1
v_gene: TRBV25-1
abundance: NA
d_gene: NA
CDR3nt: TGTGCCAGCAGTGGAATTGCGGAAGCTTTCTTT
CDR3aa: CASSGIAEAFF

j_gene: TRBJ2-3
v_gene: TRBV7-2
abundance: NA
d_gene: TRBD2
CDR3nt: TGTGCCAGCAGCTTGGGGGTACTAGCGGGGAGCACAGATACGCAGTATTTT
CDR3aa: CASSLGVLAGSTDTQYF

j_gene: TRBJ1-2
v_gene: TRBV29-1
abundance: NA
d_gene: NA
CDR3nt: TGCAGCGTTGAGGACCCCCAGCAGGGGTACGGCTACACCTTC
CDR3aa: CSVEDPQQGYGYTF

j_gene: TRBJ2-5
v_gene: TRBV4-2
abundance: NA
d_gene: TRBD2
CDR3nt: TGTGCCAGCAGTCCCGTCGGGGGGGGGTACCAAGAGACCCAGTACTTC
CDR3aa: CASSPVGGGYQETQYF

j_gene: TRBJ2-1
v_gene: TRBV5-1
abundance: few
d_gene: TRBD1
CDR3nt: TGCGCCAGCAGCTTGGTGTGGCTTGGGGCAGGGGGCGCGAATGAGCAGTTCTTC
CDR3aa: CASSLVWLGAGGANEQFF

j_gene: TRBJ2-1
v_gene: TRBV7-6
abundance: NA
d_gene: TRBD1
CDR3nt: TGTGCCAGCAGCTTAGGACAGGGGGCGACCAATGAGCAGTTCTTC
CDR3aa: CASSLGQGATNEQFF

j_gene: TRBJ1-2
v_gene: TRBV5-1
abundance: NA
d_gene: NA
CDR3nt: TGCGCCAGCAGCTTGGACGCGGGAAACTATGGCTACACCTTC
CDR3aa: CASSLDAGNYGYTF

j_gene: TRBJ2-4
v_gene: TRBV30
abundance: NA
d_gene: TRBD2
CDR3nt: TGTGCCTGGAGTCTAAGCGGGGGAAACATTCAGTACTTC
CDR3aa: CAWSLSGGNIQYF

j_gene: TRBJ1-6
v_gene: TRBV4-3
abundance: NA
d_gene: TRBD1
CDR3nt: TGCGCCAGCAGCCAAACCACACCGGGACAGCGCAATTCACCCCTCCACTTT
CDR3aa: CASSQTTPGQRNSPLHF

j_gene: TRBJ1-2
v_gene: TRBV7-9
abundance: NA
d_gene: NA
CDR3nt: TGTGCCAGCAGCTTATCCTTCGGCCAAACCTTC
CDR3aa: CASSLSFGQTF

j_gene: TRBJ1-2
v_gene: TRBV23-1
abundance: NA
d_gene: NA
CDR3nt: TGCGCCAGCAGTCAACCGGGACTTTCCGAGCGGATCTATGGCTACACCTTC
CDR3aa: CASSQPGLSERIYGYTF

j_gene: TRBJ1-2
v_gene: TRBV5-6
abundance: few
d_gene: NA
CDR3nt: TGTGCCAGCACCATAGGCCCACAGGGCTATGGCTACACCTTC
CDR3aa: CASTIGPQGYGYTF

j_gene: TRBJ1-1
v_gene: TRBV30
abundance: once
d_gene: NA
CDR3nt: TGTGCCTGGAGTGGACAGACAAACACTGAAGCTTTCTTT
CDR3aa: CAWSGQTNTEAFF

j_gene: TRBJ1-1
v_gene: TRBV14
abundance: NA
d_gene: NA
CDR3nt: TGTGCCAGCAGCCAAGTGAGAGGGAACACTGAAGCTTTCTTT
CDR3aa: CASSQVRGNTEAFF

j_gene: TRBJ1-5
v_gene: TRBV4-3
abundance: few
d_gene: NA
CDR3nt: TGCGCCAGCAGCCAGGGTAGCAATCAGCCCCAGCATTTT
CDR3aa: CASSQGSNQPQHF

j_gene: TRBJ1-4
v_gene: TRBV5-1
abundance: NA
d_gene: NA
CDR3nt: TGCGCCAGCAGCTTGGCCGGCGGGATTAATGAAAAACTGTTTTTT
CDR3aa: CASSLAGGINEKLFF

j_gene: TRBJ1-2
v_gene: TRBV15
abundance: once
d_gene: TRBD1
CDR3nt: TGTGCCACCAGCACCAAGACAGGGAACCTCTATGGCTACACCTTC
CDR3aa: CATSTKTGNLYGYTF

j_gene: TRBJ1-2
v_gene: TRBV19
abundance: few
d_gene: TRBD1
CDR3nt: TGTGCCAGTAGTATCGGGACAGGGATTCAAGATGGCTACACCTTC
CDR3aa: CASSIGTGIQDGYTF

j_gene: TRBJ2-7
v_gene: TRBV27
abundance: NA
d_gene: NA
CDR3nt: TGTGCCAGCAGACTAGCTGATTTCTACGAGCAGTACTTC
CDR3aa: CASRLADFYEQYF

j_gene: TRBJ2-5
v_gene: TRBV7-2
abundance: NA
d_gene: TRBD1
CDR3nt: TGTGCCAGCAGCCCCACTAGGGCCGGACAGGGGTGGGAGACCCAGTACTTC
CDR3aa: CASSPTRAGQGWETQYF

j_gene: TRBJ1-3
v_gene: TRBV5-6
abundance: few
d_gene: NA
CDR3nt: TGTGCCAGCAGCGAAGGAAACACCATATATTTT
CDR3aa: CASSEGNTIYF

j_gene: TRBJ1-5
v_gene: TRBV30
abundance: once
d_gene: NA
CDR3nt: TGTGCCTGGAGTCTCCGAGGGGTGAGCAATCAGCCCCAGCATTTT
CDR3aa: CAWSLRGVSNQPQHF

j_gene: TRBJ1-1
v_gene: TRBV10-3
abundance: NA
d_gene: TRBD1
CDR3nt: TGTGCCATCAGTGAGGAACAGGGGGCAGGTACTGAAGCTTTCTTT
CDR3aa: CAISEEQGAGTEAFF

j_gene: TRBJ2-1
v_gene: TRBV30
abundance: NA
d_gene: NA
CDR3nt: TGTGCCTGGAGTAACGCAGTCTCCTACAATGAGCAGTTCTTC
CDR3aa: CAWSNAVSYNEQFF

j_gene: TRBJ1-5
v_gene: TRBV14
abundance: NA
d_gene: NA
CDR3nt: TGTGCCAGCAGCCAAGTTTTCTTCCAAGGGGGTTTCATACAGCCCCAGCATTTT
CDR3aa: CASSQVFFQGGFIQPQHF

j_gene: TRBJ2-7
v_gene: TRBV29-1
abundance: NA
d_gene: NA
CDR3nt: TGCAGCGTTCAAGACCTGGTAGGGTCCTACGAGCAGTACTTC
CDR3aa: CSVQDLVGSYEQYF

j_gene: TRBJ1-1
v_gene: TRBV9
abundance: NA
d_gene: TRBD1
CDR3nt: TGTGCCAGCAGCGTAGGTCAGGGGGCCGGGGCTGAAGCTTTCTTT
CDR3aa: CASSVGQGAGAEAFF

j_gene: TRBJ2-3
v_gene: TRBV19
abundance: NA
d_gene: NA
CDR3nt: TGTGCCAGTAGGAATCAGAGGTCGCGGGGCACAGATACGCAGTATTTT
CDR3aa: CASRNQRSRGTDTQYF

j_gene: TRBJ2-3
v_gene: TRBV5-4
abundance: NA
d_gene: NA
CDR3nt: TGTGCCAGCAGCTTGGCCAGGGTTACAGATACGCAGTATTTT
CDR3aa: CASSLARVTDTQYF

j_gene: TRBJ2-7
v_gene: TRBV7-2
abundance: NA
d_gene: NA
CDR3nt: TGTGCCAGCAGCCTCGACCCAAGGTCGGCCTACGAGCAGTACTTC
CDR3aa: CASSLDPRSAYEQYF

j_gene: TRBJ1-1
v_gene: TRBV20-1
abundance: once
d_gene: NA
CDR3nt: TGCAGCTGGGGTGTGGGGACTGAAGCTTTCTTT
CDR3aa: CSWGVGTEAFF

j_gene: TRBJ2-5
v_gene: TRBV5-6
abundance: few
d_gene: NA
CDR3nt: TGTGCCAGCAGCATGGGACTCAACCAAGAGACCCAGTACTTC
CDR3aa: CASSMGLNQETQYF

j_gene: TRBJ2-1
v_gene: TRBV11-3
abundance: NA
d_gene: TRBD1
CDR3nt: TGTGCCAGCAGCTTGCCCTCCCGGACAGGATCCAATGAGCAGTTCTTC
CDR3aa: CASSLPSRTGSNEQFF

j_gene: TRBJ2-7
v_gene: TRBV6-5
abundance: few
d_gene: NA
CDR3nt: TGTGCCAGCAGGGACGGCTTCTCCTACGAGCAGTACTTC
CDR3aa: CASRDGFSYEQYF

j_gene: TRBJ2-2
v_gene: TRBV2
abundance: few
d_gene: TRBD1
CDR3nt: TGTGCCAGCAGAAACAGGGGAATTGAGTCGGAGGAGCTGTTTTTT
CDR3aa: CASRNRGIESEELFF

j_gene: TRBJ1-1
v_gene: TRBV4-3
abundance: NA
d_gene: TRBD1
CDR3nt: TGCGCCAGCAGCGGACAGGTGTATATGGACACTGAAGCTTTCTTT
CDR3aa: CASSGQVYMDTEAFF

j_gene: TRBJ1-1
v_gene: TRBV6-6
abundance: NA
d_gene: TRBD1
CDR3nt: TGTGCCAGCAGAACGGGACAGGTGGAGAGAGAAGCTTTCTTT
CDR3aa: CASRTGQVEREAFF

j_gene: TRBJ2-1
v_gene: TRBV15
abundance: NA
d_gene: TRBD2
CDR3nt: TGTGCCACCAGCAGAGATAGCGGGGGGCGGTATGAGCAGTTCTTC
CDR3aa: CATSRDSGGRYEQFF

j_gene: TRBJ1-1
v_gene: TRBV19
abundance: NA
d_gene: NA
CDR3nt: TGTGCCAGTAGTATCGACGTCGGACAAAAAGCTTTCTTT
CDR3aa: CASSIDVGQKAFF